This T cell receptor (beta chain) was identified during a study of cytomegalovirus exposure and HLA in healthy donors. Overall study results and limits: It was reported that the classifier diagnosed cytomegalovirus status with high specificity and sensitivity in both the original and validation cohorts. The records held CMV serostatus as the only immune exposure information. TCR sequences were mostly rare, though some public TCRs occurred in many donors. In a later analysis, a missense DCLRE1C variant was linked to TCR beta V- and J-gene trimming.

The PCR was carried out with 60 Vbeta primers and 13 Jbeta primers. Profiling relied on immunoSEQ multiplex PCR, and the TCRdb table lists in-frame clones only, not all of them. Among hundreds of thousands of clones listed, 75% to 90% were seen once. After removal of 4 bases from V and 1 base from J, the junction contained 4 bases not matched to a gene. CDR1 is SEHNR and CDR2 is FQNEAQ in the germline V gene (reference sequence). The length of the CDR3 is 15 residues. This clone was seen once. No antigen is known for it. The chain joins TRBV7-9 to TRBJ2-1, with 7 bases aligning to TRBD1. The sample was PBMCs. The origin of this receptor is a boy between 2 and 10 years old in good health and CMV-seronegative. For the CDR3, the DNA is TGTGCCAGCAGCTCTAACAGGGGATCCTACAATGAGCAGTTCTTC. Its translation: CASSSNRGSYNEQFF.